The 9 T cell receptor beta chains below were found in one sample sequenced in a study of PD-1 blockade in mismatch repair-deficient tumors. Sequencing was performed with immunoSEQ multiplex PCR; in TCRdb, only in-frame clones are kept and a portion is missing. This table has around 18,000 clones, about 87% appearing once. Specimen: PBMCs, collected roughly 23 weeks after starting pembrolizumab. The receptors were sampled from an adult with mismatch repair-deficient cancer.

The CDR3 DNA sequence: TGTGCCAGCACCCCGAGACTAGCGGTATTCCTGGGGACCTACGAGCAGTACTTC. Its protein product is CASTPRLAVFLGTYEQYF. The chain links TRBV5-8 to TRBJ2-7, with 9 bases identical to TRBD2. V trimming: 6 bases; J trimming: 2 bases; junction bases outside the gene matches: 18. Germline loops: CDR1 SGHTS, CDR2 YDEGEE. The CDR3 has 18 amino acids.

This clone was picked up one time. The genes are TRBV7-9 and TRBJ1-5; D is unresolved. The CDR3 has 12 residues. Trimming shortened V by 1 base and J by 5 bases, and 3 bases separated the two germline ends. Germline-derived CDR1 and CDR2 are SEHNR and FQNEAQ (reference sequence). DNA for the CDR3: TGTGCCAGCAGCTTAGACTATCAGCCCCAGCATTTT. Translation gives CASSLDYQPQHF.

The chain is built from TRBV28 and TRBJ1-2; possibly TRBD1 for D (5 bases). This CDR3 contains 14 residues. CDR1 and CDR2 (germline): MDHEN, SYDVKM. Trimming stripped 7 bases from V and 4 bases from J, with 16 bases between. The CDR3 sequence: CASNGAGPVYGYTF. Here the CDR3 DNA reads TGTGCCAGCAACGGAGCGGGGCCAGTCTATGGCTACACCTTC.

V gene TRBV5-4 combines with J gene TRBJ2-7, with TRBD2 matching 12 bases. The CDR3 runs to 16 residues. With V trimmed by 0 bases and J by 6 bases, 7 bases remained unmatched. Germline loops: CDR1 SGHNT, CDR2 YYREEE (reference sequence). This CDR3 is CASSLGTSGNLGEQYF. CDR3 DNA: TGTGCCAGCAGCTTGGGGACTAGCGGGAACCTCGGCGAGCAGTACTTC. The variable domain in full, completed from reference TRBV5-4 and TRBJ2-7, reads ETGVTQSPTHLIKTRGQQVTLRCSSQSGHNTVSWYQQALGQGPQFIFQYYREEENGRGNFPPRFSGLQFPNYSSELNVNALELDDSALYLCASSLGTSGNLGEQYFGPGTRLTVT.

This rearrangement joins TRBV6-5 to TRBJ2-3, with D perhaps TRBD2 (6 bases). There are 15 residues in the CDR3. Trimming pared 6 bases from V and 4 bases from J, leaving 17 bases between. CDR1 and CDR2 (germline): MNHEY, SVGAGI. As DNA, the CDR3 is TGTGCCAGCAGCTCCACGGAGGGCGGGTCAGATACGCAGTATTTT. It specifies CASSSTEGGSDTQYF.

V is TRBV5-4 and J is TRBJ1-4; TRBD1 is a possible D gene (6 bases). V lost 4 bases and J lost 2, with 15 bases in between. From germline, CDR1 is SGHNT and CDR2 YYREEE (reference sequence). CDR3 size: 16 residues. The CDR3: CASSVGGDSTNEKLFF. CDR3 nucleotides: TGTGCCAGCAGCGTAGGGGGGGATTCGACTAATGAAAAACTGTTTTTT.

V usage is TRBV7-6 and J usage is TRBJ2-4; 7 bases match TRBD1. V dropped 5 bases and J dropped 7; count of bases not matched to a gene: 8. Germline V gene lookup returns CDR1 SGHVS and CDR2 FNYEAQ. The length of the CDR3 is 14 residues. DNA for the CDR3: TGTGCCAGCAGCCCCACGACAGGGAATAACATTCAGTACTTC. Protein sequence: CASSPTTGNNIQYF.

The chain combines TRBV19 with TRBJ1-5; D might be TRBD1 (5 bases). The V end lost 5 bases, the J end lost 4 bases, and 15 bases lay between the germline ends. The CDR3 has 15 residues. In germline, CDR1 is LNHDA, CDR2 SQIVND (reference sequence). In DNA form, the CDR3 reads TGTGCCAGTAGTCCCACAGGCATCGGAAATCAGCCCCAGCATTTT. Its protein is CASSPTGIGNQPQHF.

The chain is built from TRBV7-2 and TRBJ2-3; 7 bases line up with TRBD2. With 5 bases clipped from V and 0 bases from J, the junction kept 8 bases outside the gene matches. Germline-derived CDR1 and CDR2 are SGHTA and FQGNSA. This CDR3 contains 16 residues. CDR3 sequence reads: CASSLGGTTSTDTQYF. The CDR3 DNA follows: TGTGCCAGCAGCCTCGGCGGGACTACTAGCACAGATACGCAGTATTTT.